The T cell receptor beta chain under discussion was sequenced for a study of blood T cell repertoires in COVID-19. Study in general: Whether acute or convalescent, the COVID-19 samples came from the United States, Italy and Spain.

Enrolled during active infection, Seattle patients were then followed longitudinally. Trimming took 0 bases from V and 3 from J, leaving 15 bases between them. The CDR3 is 17 amino acids. Looked up from germline, CDR1 is PRHDT and CDR2 is FYEKMQ (reference sequence). In the original analysis: Researchers report that nucleated cell counts were estimated from reference gene primer amplification. TCRdb's table, derived via immunoSEQ multiplex PCR, lists solely in-frame clones and lacks some. The D gene and trimming were derived from the DNA, and the V and J assignments and clone size from that table. The sample includes approximately 170,000 clones, around four fifths seen only once; the top ten take approximately 7.6%.

Sequencing was carried out using peripheral blood. This receptor was taken from a woman of 80 years or more with COVID-19, enrolled during active disease. The chain links TRBV13 to TRBJ1-5; D is perhaps TRBD1 (5 bases). CDR3: CASSLGGTGVVNQPQHF. The CDR3 nucleotides read TGTGCCAGCAGCTTAGGAGGGACGGGAGTCGTCAATCAGCCCCAGCATTTT.